These 24 T cell receptor beta chains share one sample of origin, sequenced in a study of cytomegalovirus exposure and HLA in healthy donors. PCR involved 60 Vbeta and 13 Jbeta primers. Sequenced by immunoSEQ multiplex PCR; TCRdb stores in-frame clones only, minus some. The data show roughly 140,000 clones, roughly four fifths seen once. The sequenced sample consisted of PBMCs. Every receptor here comes from a man in his thirties or forties in good health and CMV-seropositive.

The chain combines TRBV6-5 with TRBJ2-5; 8 bases match TRBD1. V shed 2 bases and J 2 bases; nucleotides not matched to a gene: 7. The germline V gene encodes CDR1 MNHEY and CDR2 SVGAGI. This CDR3 is 16 amino acids long. DNA for the CDR3: TGTGCCAGCAGTTACCGGGACAGGAGTCTACAAGAGACCCAGTACTTC. Translated, it gives CASSYRDRSLQETQYF.

This clone appeared a few times. CDR3 in amino acids: CASSEREGLGTEAFF. CDR3 bases: TGTGCCAGCAGCGAGAGGGAGGGATTGGGCACTGAAGCTTTCTTT. The genes are TRBV7-8 and TRBJ1-1; the D is unclear. Germline CDR1 and CDR2: SGHVS and FQNEAQ. The CDR3 runs to 15 residues. V gave up 5 bases and J gave up 4 bases, with 17 bases separating them. Full variable domain (outside the CDR3, taken from reference TRBV7-8 and TRBJ1-1): GAGVSQSPRYKVAKRGQDVALRCDPISGHVSLFWYQQALGQGPEFLTYFQNEAQLDKSGLPSDRFFAERPEGSVSTLKIQRTQQEDSAVYLCASSEREGLGTEAFFGQGTRLTVV.

This chain uses TRBV5-8 with TRBJ2-3; maybe TRBD1 (6 bases). V was pared by 1 base and J by 6 bases, with 18 bases between. The CDR3 sequence is 16 residues long. From germline, CDR1 is SGHTS and CDR2 YDEGEE. Written as DNA, the CDR3 is TGTGCCAGCAGCTTGAAATGGGAAAGGGGGAACGATACGCAGTATTTT. Translation gives CASSLKWERGNDTQYF.

This sequence joins TRBV5-6 and TRBJ2-7; the match to TRBD2 covers 7 bases. CDR3 length equals 14 residues. Germline lookup yields CDR1 SGHDT and CDR2 YYEEEE. J gave up 5 bases and V 0 bases, and 5 bases lay outside the gene matches. The CDR3 is CASSLETSFHEQYF. The CDR3 DNA follows: TGTGCCAGCAGCTTGGAGACTAGCTTCCACGAGCAGTACTTC.

The chain joins TRBV11-2 to TRBJ1-6, with 7 bases matching TRBD1. Germline V gives CDR1 SGHAT, CDR2 FQNNGV. V shed 4 bases, J shed 10 bases, and the junction held 7 bases outside the gene matches. CDR3 size: 14 residues. CDR3 sequence reads: CASSSTGPGSPLHF. CDR3 sequence (DNA): TGTGCCAGCAGCTCGACAGGGCCCGGATCACCCCTCCACTTT.

The chain joins TRBV9 to TRBJ2-3, with D hard to call. Trimming shortened V by 0 bases and J by 0 bases, and 8 bases separated the two germline ends. The CDR3 is 15 residues long. Germline CDR1 reads SGDLS; CDR2 reads YYNGEE. CDR3 amino acids: CASSVGTLSTDTQYF. CDR3 nucleotides: TGTGCCAGCAGCGTAGGAACACTAAGCACAGATACGCAGTATTTT.

Only a few counts were recorded for this clone. The V and J genes are TRBV2 and TRBJ1-1; D is ambiguous. Germline V gene sequence: CDR1 SNHLY, CDR2 FYNNEI. The V gene lost 7 bases and the J gene lost 3 bases, with 12 bases spanning the gap. The CDR3 length is 13 residues. The CDR3 nucleotides read TGTGCCAGCACTTTCGGGAGATACACTGAAGCTTTCTTT. It translates to CASTFGRYTEAFF.

The chain recombines TRBV7-2 with TRBJ1-2; D is undetermined. The CDR3 loop spans 13 amino acids. V was shortened by 2 bases and J by 7 bases, with 11 bases between the two germline ends. Germline V gene sequence: CDR1 SGHTA, CDR2 FQGNSA. CDR3 DNA: TGTGCCAGCAGCTTAATACAGCCCGGTGGCTACACCTTC. Protein product: CASSLIQPGGYTF.

This clone was detected once. This chain links TRBV28 with TRBJ1-2; the D gene is possibly TRBD1 (5 bases). This CDR3 region has 16 residues. V shed 3 bases and J shed 6 bases, with 20 bases lying between them. The germline CDR1 and CDR2 sequences are MDHEN and SYDVKM. In DNA form, the CDR3 reads TGTGCCAGCAGTTTGGCCCAATTGGAGGGGACGAATGGCTACACCTTC. The encoded protein is CASSLAQLEGTNGYTF.

The rearrangement links TRBV11-2 to TRBJ2-7; the D is unclear. The V gene's germline CDR1 is SGHAT and CDR2 FQNNGV. This CDR3 contains 12 residues. V shed 5 bases and J shed 4 bases, with 9 bases lying between them. The CDR3 bases are TGTGCCAGCAGCCAAGAGTATTACGAGCAGTACTTC. Residues: CASSQEYYEQYF.

The table lists this clone with a count of one. The genes are TRBV28 and TRBJ2-7, with 8 positions matching TRBD1. The CDR3 is 15 residues long. In germline, CDR1 is MDHEN, CDR2 SYDVKM. J lost 1 base, V lost 7 bases, and 9 bases had no gene match. CDR3 protein: CASIQWGQASYEQYF. CDR3 DNA sequence: TGTGCCAGCATTCAGTGGGGACAGGCGTCCTACGAGCAGTACTTC.

This chain uses TRBV28 with TRBJ1-2, with TRBD1 matching 7 bases. The CDR3 runs 17 residues. V lost 0 bases, J lost 4 bases, and 11 bases stayed unmatched. Germline CDR1 is MDHEN and CDR2 is SYDVKM. CDR3 protein: CASSLWEGAAISYGYTF. The CDR3 bases are TGTGCCAGCAGTTTATGGGAGGGGGCGGCCATATCCTATGGCTACACCTTC.

The J gene is TRBJ2-1, the V gene TRBV10-3; TRBD2 aligns across 7 bases. Germline CDR1 is ENHRY and CDR2 is SYGVKD. V shed 3 bases and J 7 bases; nucleotides not matched to a gene: 6. This CDR3 spans 14 amino acids. The CDR3 here is CAISEPAGMNEQFF. As DNA, the CDR3 is TGTGCCATCAGTGAACCAGCGGGAATGAATGAGCAGTTCTTC.

A single count supports this clone. The J gene is TRBJ2-2, the V gene TRBV15; the D gene is possibly TRBD2 (5 bases). The CDR3 is 14 amino acids. The germline gives CDR1 LNHNV, CDR2 YYDKDF (reference sequence). The V and J ends lost 3 bases and 5 bases respectively, with 10 bases between them. The CDR3 is CATSRRLSTGELFF. CDR3 coding DNA: TGTGCCACCAGCAGGAGACTAAGTACCGGGGAGCTGTTTTTT.

The chain has TRBV4-1 and TRBJ2-1; 11 nucleotides align to TRBD2. From germline, CDR1 is MGHRA and CDR2 YSYEKL. The CDR3 loop spans 17 amino acids. Unmatched junction bases numbered 6, after V lost 1 base and J lost 4 bases. The CDR3 DNA sequence: TGCGCCAGCAGCCAAGTCGGTACTAGCGGGAGATACAATGAGCAGTTCTTC. It encodes CASSQVGTSGRYNEQFF.

This chain uses TRBV27 with TRBJ2-5; a weak D match, TRBD2 (7 bases). Per germline, CDR1 MNHEY and CDR2 SMNVEV (reference sequence). Trimming shortened V by 5 bases and J by 1 base, and 23 bases separated the two germline ends. The CDR3 contains 18 residues. CDR3 protein: CASSPRLTGRAFQETQYF. The CDR3 DNA is TGTGCCAGCAGTCCCCGACTAACAGGGAGGGCCTTCCAAGAGACCCAGTACTTC.

The J gene is TRBJ2-7, the V gene TRBV7-8; 11 bases are shared with TRBD2. Trimming at V came to 4 bases and at J to 6 bases, leaving 8 bases not matched to a gene. The length of the CDR3 is 15 residues. In germline, CDR1 is SGHVS, CDR2 FQNEAQ. CDR3 residues: CASSSILAGVGEQYF. The CDR3 DNA follows: TGTGCCAGCAGCTCAATACTAGCGGGAGTGGGCGAGCAGTACTTC.

The chain uses TRBV6-5 and TRBJ2-7; D is possibly TRBD1 (6 bases). CDR1 is MNHEY, CDR2 SVGAGI, per germline. V was trimmed by 0 bases and J by 0 bases, leaving 12 bases between them. CDR3 length equals 16 residues. The CDR3 region is CASSYSSTGHSYEQYF. CDR3 in DNA: TGTGCCAGCAGTTACTCCTCGACAGGCCACTCCTACGAGCAGTACTTC.

The V gene is TRBV30, the J gene TRBJ2-7, with TRBD1 identical over 8 bases. With 3 bases clipped from V and 7 bases from J, the junction kept 11 bases outside the gene matches. From germline, CDR1 is GTSNPN and CDR2 SVGIG (reference sequence). CDR3 length: 14 amino acids. The CDR3 is CAWRIGTGQWEQYF. CDR3 sequence (DNA): TGTGCCTGGAGAATCGGGACAGGACAATGGGAGCAGTACTTC. The variable domain in full, completed from reference TRBV30 and TRBJ2-7, reads SQTIHQWPATLVQPVGSPLSLECTVEGTSNPNLYWYRQAAGRGLQLLFYSVGIGQISSEVPQNLSASRPQDRQFILSSKKLLLSDSGFYLCAWRIGTGQWEQYFGPGTRLTVT.

The rearrangement uses TRBV6-6 and TRBJ1-3, with unresolved D. CDR1 is MNHNY and CDR2 is SVGAGI in the germline V gene (reference sequence). V was pared by 5 bases and J by 3 bases, with 14 bases between. The CDR3 length is 15 residues. CDR3 sequence reads: CASSPPGRIGNTIYF. The CDR3, as DNA: TGTGCCAGCAGTCCTCCGGGAAGAATTGGAAACACCATATATTTT.

This chain joins TRBV5-1 and TRBJ2-5, with 8 bases lining up with TRBD1. The ends lost 1 base at V and 5 bases at J; junction bases unmatched: 4. Germline assignment: CDR1 SGHRS and CDR2 YFSETQ. The CDR3 length is 14 residues. In DNA, the CDR3 is TGCGCCAGCAGCTTGTCAGGGGGCGGGGAGACCCAGTACTTC. It is translated as CASSLSGGGETQYF.

This sequence joins TRBV7-8 and TRBJ2-7, with a weak D call TRBD2 (7 bases). Germline CDR1 and CDR2: SGHVS and FQNEAQ. This CDR3 is built from 15 residues. V was pared by 1 base and J by 3 bases, with 13 bases between. For the CDR3, the DNA is TGTGCCAGCAGCTTAGAGGGGGGGATGCTCTACGAGCAGTACTTC. Its protein product is CASSLEGGMLYEQYF.

The J gene is TRBJ2-3, the V gene TRBV4-3, with 8 nucleotides matching TRBD1. CDR1 and CDR2 from the germline V gene are LGHNA and YSLEER. CDR3 length: 15 residues. Unmatched junction bases numbered 3, after V lost 1 base and J lost 3 bases. CDR3 residues: CASSQGQGRTDTQYF. The CDR3 nucleotides are TGCGCCAGCAGCCAAGGACAGGGGAGGACAGATACGCAGTATTTT.

On this clone itself: Other DNA sequences in this sample translate to the same CDR3. The chain employs TRBV5-1 and TRBJ2-3, with D possibly matching TRBD1 (5 bases). V was shortened by 4 bases and J by 1 base, with 7 bases between the two germline ends. The CDR3 runs 13 residues. Germline loops: CDR1 SGHRS, CDR2 YFSETQ. The CDR3: CASSGARTDTQYF. The CDR3 DNA follows: TGCGCCAGCAGCGGGGCCCGCACAGATACGCAGTATTTT.